One and the same sample provided the 17 T cell receptor beta chains below, sequenced in a study of patients and donors after allogeneic stem cell transplantation. TCRdb processed the RT-PCR reads anew with MiXCR; each CDR3 protein has one entry. The sample lists roughly 880,000 distinct CDR3 sequences, approximately 18% seen once, with 6% in the top ten. Sequencing was performed on blood, either unsorted or a sorted T cell fraction (not recorded which). Every receptor here comes from a human donor who was either an allogeneic HSCT recipient or a stem cell or donor lymphocyte infusion donor (not recorded which). It is not recorded whose cells these are; they may come from a transplant donor.

The J gene is TRBJ2-1, the V gene TRBV5-6; 7 bases align to TRBD1. CDR3 length: 19 amino acids. V trimming: 4 bases; J trimming: 5 bases; junction bases outside the gene matches: 21. Germline CDR1 is SGHDT and CDR2 is YYEEEE. Here the CDR3 reads CASSPTFTSGTERHNEQFF. Here the CDR3 DNA reads TGTGCCAGCAGCCCGACCTTCACAAGTGGGACAGAAAGACACAATGAGCAGTTCTTC.

The V and J genes are TRBV4-3 and TRBJ2-1; 10 nucleotides line up with TRBD2. Germline trimming cut 4 bases from V and 0 bases from J; bases unmatched to any gene: 15. Germline assignment: CDR1 LGHNA and CDR2 YSLEER. There are 20 residues in the CDR3. The CDR3 is CASSRQLGTSAVSSYNEQFF. DNA of the CDR3: TGCGCCAGCAGCCGCCAACTAGGGACTAGCGCTGTGAGCTCCTACAATGAGCAGTTCTTC.

This clonotype was recorded at least ten times. The rearrangement uses TRBV20-1 and TRBJ2-5, with D perhaps matching TRBD2 (6 bases). Trimming took 5 bases from V and 2 from J, leaving 6 bases between them. The CDR3 is 11 amino acids. Germline V CDR1 and CDR2: DFQATT, SNEGSKA (reference sequence). CDR3 sequence (DNA): TGCAGTGCTGCGGGGCAAGAGACCCAGTACTTC. This sequence encodes CSAAGQETQYF.

This clonotype was counted between two and nine times. The CDR3 region is CSAGGGVGETQYF. In DNA form, the CDR3 reads TGCAGTGCTGGAGGGGGGGTGGGAGAGACCCAGTACTTC. This chain uses TRBV20-1 with TRBJ2-5; D may be TRBD2 (7 bases). This CDR3 has 13 amino acids. V was clipped by 5 bases and J by 4 bases, with 14 bases between them. Germline-derived CDR1 and CDR2 are DFQATT and SNEGSKA (reference sequence).

The chain combines TRBV7-9 with TRBJ1-2; no definite D call. The CDR3 totals 15 residues. The germline V and J ends were trimmed by 1 base and 0 bases, with 9 bases remaining between them. The germline gives CDR1 SEHNR, CDR2 FQNEAQ (reference sequence). The CDR3 nucleotides are TGTGCCAGCAGCTTAGTCGACGCCGCTAACTATGGCTACACCTTC. It encodes CASSLVDAANYGYTF.

This clonotype showed up just a few times. The junction differs from germline at one of its ends, possibly a read error. The V gene is TRBV6-2 or TRBV6-3, the J gene TRBJ1-1; no firm D call. Germline V gene lookup returns CDR1 MNHEY and CDR2 SVGEGT. The CDR3 runs to 14 residues. The CDR3: CASSNSGLGTEAFF. In nucleotides, the CDR3 is TGTGCCAGCAGTAACTCGGGCCTCGGGACTGAAGCTTTCTTT.

This clonotype appeared a single time. The chain couples TRBV29-1 to TRBJ1-1, with TRBD1 matching over 8 bases. Trimming took 4 bases from V and 4 from J; bases not matched to a gene: 8. In germline, CDR1 is SQVTM, CDR2 ANQGSEA. The CDR3 is 14 amino acids. The CDR3 bases are TGCAGCGTTGCCGGACAGGGTGGAAGCACTGAAGCTTTCTTT. This translates into CSVAGQGGSTEAFF.

The rearrangement uses TRBV15 and TRBJ2-2; tentatively, D is TRBD1 (7 bases). The CDR3 length is 15 residues. Germline CDR1 LNHNV, CDR2 YYDKDF (reference sequence). V lost 5 bases and J lost 6, with 16 bases in between. The CDR3 nucleotides read TGTGCCACCAGCCGGCGGGACAGCTTATCCGGGGAGCTGTTTTTT. Translating gives CATSRRDSLSGELFF.

The chain links TRBV7-9 to TRBJ2-5; 9 bases align to TRBD2. The germline CDR1 and CDR2 sequences are SEHNR and FQNEAQ (reference sequence). V shed 5 bases and J 4 bases; nucleotides not matched to a gene: 5. The CDR3 is made up of 14 amino acids. CDR3 coding DNA: TGTGCCAGCAGCACCACTAGCGGGTTAGAGACCCAGTACTTC. Translated, it gives CASSTTSGLETQYF.

The chain employs TRBV11-1 and TRBJ1-1, with TRBD1 as a possible D gene (5 bases). This CDR3 is built from 14 residues. Trimming cost V 8 bases and J 0 bases, with 13 bases left between them. Germline loops: CDR1 SGHAT, CDR2 FQDESV (reference sequence). CDR3 in amino acids: CASGPRDLNTEAFF. CDR3 sequence (DNA): TGTGCCAGCGGTCCTCGGGACTTGAACACTGAAGCTTTCTTT.

The chain is built from TRBV5-1 and TRBJ2-7; weak D call: TRBD2 (5 bases). Trimming cost V 0 bases and J 7 bases, with 14 bases left between them. CDR3 size: 14 residues. Germline-derived CDR1 and CDR2 are SGHRS and YFSETQ. The CDR3 here is CASSLAVPGFEQYF. The CDR3 coding sequence is TGCGCCAGCAGCTTGGCAGTCCCGGGGTTTGAGCAGTACTTC.

This clonotype has more than one count but fewer than ten. This chain joins TRBV7-2 and TRBJ2-1, with 7 bases matching TRBD1. This CDR3 has 14 residues. J lost 12 bases, V lost 2 bases, and 10 bases had no gene match. CDR1 and CDR2 from the germline V gene are SGHTA and FQGNSA. The CDR3 DNA is TGTGCCAGCAGCTTATTACAGGGGAACTCAGGGCAGTTCTTC. It specifies CASSLLQGNSGQFF. The whole variable domain, remainder taken from reference TRBV7-2 and TRBJ2-1, is GAGVSQSPSNKVTEKGKDVELRCDPISGHTALYWYRQSLGQGLEFLIYFQGNSAPDKSGLPSDRFSAERTGGSVSTLTIQRTQQEDSAVYLCASSLLQGNSGQFFGPGTRLTVL.

The chain uses TRBV19 and TRBJ1-3; D gene uncertain. V lost 1 base, J lost 0 bases, and 4 bases lay in between. The CDR3 extends over 14 amino acids. Germline CDR1 is LNHDA and CDR2 is SQIVND (reference sequence). This CDR3 is CASSIGSSGNTIYF. The CDR3 DNA sequence: TGTGCCAGTAGTATAGGATCCTCTGGAAACACCATATATTTT.

This clonotype was recorded only once. J is TRBJ2-7 and V is TRBV24-1; 11 bases are shared with TRBD2. The V gene end was trimmed by 4 bases and the J gene end by 3 bases; junction bases not matched to a gene: 4. The germline CDR1 and CDR2 sequences are KGHDR and SFDVKD. The CDR3 is 15 residues long. The CDR3 DNA sequence: TGTGCCACCAGTGACCCGACTAGCGGGATCTACGAGCAGTACTTC. Amino acid sequence: CATSDPTSGIYEQYF.

This clonotype has at least ten counts. V usage is TRBV24-1 and J usage is TRBJ2-1, with D perhaps assigned TRBD1 or TRBD2 (5 bases each). Germline V gene sequence: CDR1 KGHDR, CDR2 SFDVKD. The CDR3 extends over 13 amino acids. Trimming left V 5 bases short and J 6 bases short, with 10 bases between. CDR3 sequence: CATSGKGPNEQFF. DNA of the CDR3: TGTGCCACCAGTGGTAAGGGACCCAATGAGCAGTTCTTC.

This clonotype occurred a few times. The chain links TRBV20-1 to TRBJ1-2; possibly TRBD1 for D (5 bases). The CDR3 sequence is 12 residues long. The V end was cut by 5 bases, the J end by 8 bases, with 15 bases between. Germline values: CDR1 DFQATT, CDR2 SNEGSKA (reference sequence). CDR3: CSAPGTSEGYTF. CDR3 sequence (DNA): TGCAGTGCTCCGGGGACCTCCGAGGGCTACACCTTC.

The sample holds a few counts of this clonotype. The CDR3 loop reads CATSRGIYERSGNTEAFF. Written as DNA, the CDR3 is TGTGCCACCAGCAGAGGCATATACGAAAGGTCGGGGAACACTGAAGCTTTCTTT. The gene calls are TRBV15 and TRBJ1-1; no definite D call. The CDR3 sequence is 18 residues long. Germline V CDR1 and CDR2: LNHNV, YYDKDF (reference sequence). V was pared by 1 base and J by 1 base, with 19 bases between.